This TCR beta chain was identified in a study of blood T cell repertoires in COVID-19. Study overall: Donors in the United States, Italy and Spain gave samples during acute or convalescent COVID-19. Sources were T cells, B-cell-depleted T cells, or PBMCs; the material itself was cDNA or gDNA.

Germline lookup yields CDR1 LNHDA and CDR2 SQIVND (reference sequence). The CDR3 covers 15 residues. V dropped 5 bases and J dropped 4; count of bases not matched to a gene: 10. As processed by the authors: Reference gene primer amplification in the assay estimated nucleated cell counts. Using immunoSEQ multiplex PCR, the repertoire was profiled, and TCRdb retains in-frame clones only, with some absent. V and J calls and clone size are as listed in that table; D and trimming were resolved from the DNA. The data hold about 39,000 clones, with roughly 80% observed a single time. The TCR originated in a man aged 55 to 70 in a cohort sampled during active COVID-19. The sample was peripheral blood. V usage is TRBV19 and J usage is TRBJ2-5; 7 nucleotides line up with TRBD1. DNA of the CDR3: TGTGCCAGTAGTCTCAAGGGGACAGCTTTAGAGACCCAGTACTTC. Amino acid sequence: CASSLKGTALETQYF.